The present entry profiles one T cell receptor (beta chain) with its context. Germline CDR1 SGHRS, CDR2 YFSETQ. The CDR3 has 16 amino acids. The ends were cut back, 3 bases at V and 5 bases at J, with 20 bases in the middle. The data were obtained in a study of technical replicates of blood from a handful of donors. TCRdb's table, derived via immunoSEQ multiplex PCR, lists solely in-frame clones and lacks some. This table holds approximately 58,000 clones, about 88% found once. The clonotype comes from a human donor in good health. Some clones in this sample may be carry-over from other donors' samples. The chain links TRBV5-1 to TRBJ2-5; no firm D call. Material: PBMCs. The CDR3 loop reads CASSSNSLGDGETQYF. As DNA, the CDR3 is TGCGCCAGCAGCTCCAACTCCCTAGGAGATGGGGAGACCCAGTACTTC. The full variable domain, with the rest looked up from reference TRBV5-1 and TRBJ2-5, is KAGVTQTPRYLIKTRGQQVTLSCSPISGHRSVSWYQQTPGQGLQFLFEYFSETQRNKGNFPGRFSGRQFSNSRSEMNVSTLELGDSALYLCASSSNSLGDGETQYFGPGTRLLVL.